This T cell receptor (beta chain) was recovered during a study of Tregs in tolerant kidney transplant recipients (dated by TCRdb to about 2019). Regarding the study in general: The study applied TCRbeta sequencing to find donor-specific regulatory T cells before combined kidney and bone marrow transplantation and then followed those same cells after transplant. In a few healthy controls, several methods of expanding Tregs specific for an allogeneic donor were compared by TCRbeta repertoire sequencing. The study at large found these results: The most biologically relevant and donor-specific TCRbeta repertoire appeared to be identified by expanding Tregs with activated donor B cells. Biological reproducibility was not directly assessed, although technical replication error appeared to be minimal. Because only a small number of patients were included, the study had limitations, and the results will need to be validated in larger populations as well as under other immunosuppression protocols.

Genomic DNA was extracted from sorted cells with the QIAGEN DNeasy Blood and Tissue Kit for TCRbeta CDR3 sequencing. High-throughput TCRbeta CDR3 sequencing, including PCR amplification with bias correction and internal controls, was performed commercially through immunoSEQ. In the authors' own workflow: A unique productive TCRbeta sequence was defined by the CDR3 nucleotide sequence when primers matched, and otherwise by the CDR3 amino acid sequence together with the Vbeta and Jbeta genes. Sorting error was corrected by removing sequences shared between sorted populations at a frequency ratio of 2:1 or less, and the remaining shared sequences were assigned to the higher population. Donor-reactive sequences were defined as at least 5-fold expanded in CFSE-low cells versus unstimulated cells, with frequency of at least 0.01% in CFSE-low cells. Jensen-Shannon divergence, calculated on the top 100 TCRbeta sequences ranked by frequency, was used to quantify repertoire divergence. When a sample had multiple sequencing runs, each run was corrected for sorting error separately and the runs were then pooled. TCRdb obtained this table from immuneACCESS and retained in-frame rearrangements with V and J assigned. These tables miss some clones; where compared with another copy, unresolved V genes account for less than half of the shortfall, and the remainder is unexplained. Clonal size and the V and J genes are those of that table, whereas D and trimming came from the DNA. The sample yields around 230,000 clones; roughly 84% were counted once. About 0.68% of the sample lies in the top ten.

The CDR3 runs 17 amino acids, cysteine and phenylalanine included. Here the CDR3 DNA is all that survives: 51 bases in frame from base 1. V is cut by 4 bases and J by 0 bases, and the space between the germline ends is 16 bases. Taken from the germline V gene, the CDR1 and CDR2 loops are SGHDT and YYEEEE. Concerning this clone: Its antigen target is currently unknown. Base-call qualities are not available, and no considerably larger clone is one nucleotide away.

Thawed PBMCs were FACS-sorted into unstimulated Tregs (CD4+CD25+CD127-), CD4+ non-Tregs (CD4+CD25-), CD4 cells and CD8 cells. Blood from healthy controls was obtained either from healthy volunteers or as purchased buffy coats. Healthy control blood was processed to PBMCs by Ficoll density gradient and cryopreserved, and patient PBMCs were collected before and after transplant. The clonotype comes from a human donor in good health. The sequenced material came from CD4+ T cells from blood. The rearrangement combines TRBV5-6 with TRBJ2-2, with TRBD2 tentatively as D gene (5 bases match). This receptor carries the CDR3 CASSRYGISPNTGELFF. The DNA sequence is TGTGCCAGCAGCCGTTACGGGATAAGCCCGAACACCGGGGAGCTGTTTTTT.